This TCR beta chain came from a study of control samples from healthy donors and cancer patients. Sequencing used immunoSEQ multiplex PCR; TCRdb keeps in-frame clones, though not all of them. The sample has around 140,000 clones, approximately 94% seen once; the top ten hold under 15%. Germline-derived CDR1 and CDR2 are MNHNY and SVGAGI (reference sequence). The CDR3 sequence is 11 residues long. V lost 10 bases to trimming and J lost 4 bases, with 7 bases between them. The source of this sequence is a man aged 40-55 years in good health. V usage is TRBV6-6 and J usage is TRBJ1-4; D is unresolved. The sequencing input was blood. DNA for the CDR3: TGTGCCACCACAGTTAATGAAAAACTGTTTTTT. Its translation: CATTVNEKLFF.